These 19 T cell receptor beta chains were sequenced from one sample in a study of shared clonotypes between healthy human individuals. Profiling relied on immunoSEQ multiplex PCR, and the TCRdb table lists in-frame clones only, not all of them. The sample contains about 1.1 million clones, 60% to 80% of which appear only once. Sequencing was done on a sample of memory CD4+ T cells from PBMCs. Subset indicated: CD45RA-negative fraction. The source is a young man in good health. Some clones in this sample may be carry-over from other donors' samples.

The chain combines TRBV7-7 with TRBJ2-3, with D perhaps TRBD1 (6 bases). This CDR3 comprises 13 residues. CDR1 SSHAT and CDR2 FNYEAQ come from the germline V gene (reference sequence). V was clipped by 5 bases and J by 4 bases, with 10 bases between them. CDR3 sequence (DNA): TGTGCCAGCAGCCGGTCAGGGGCAGATACGCAGTATTTT. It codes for CASSRSGADTQYF.

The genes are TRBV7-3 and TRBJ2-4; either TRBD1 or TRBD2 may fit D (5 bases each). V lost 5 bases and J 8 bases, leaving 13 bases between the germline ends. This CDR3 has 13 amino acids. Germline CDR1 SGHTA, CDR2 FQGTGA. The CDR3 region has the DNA TGTGCCAGCAGCCGTCGAGGGGCGGACATTCAGTACTTC. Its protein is CASSRRGADIQYF.

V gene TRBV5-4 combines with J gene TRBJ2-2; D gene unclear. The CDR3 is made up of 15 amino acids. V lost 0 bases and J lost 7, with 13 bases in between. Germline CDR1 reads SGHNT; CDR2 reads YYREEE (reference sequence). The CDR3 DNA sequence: TGTGCCAGCAGCTTGGAAGCAGCCTCGAACGGGGAGCTGTTTTTT. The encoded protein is CASSLEAASNGELFF.

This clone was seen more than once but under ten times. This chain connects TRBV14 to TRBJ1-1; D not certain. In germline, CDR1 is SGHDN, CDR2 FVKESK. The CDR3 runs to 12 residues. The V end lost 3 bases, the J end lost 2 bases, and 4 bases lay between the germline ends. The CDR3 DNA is TGTGCCAGCAGCCACTTCAACACTGAAGCTTTCTTT. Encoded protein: CASSHFNTEAFF.

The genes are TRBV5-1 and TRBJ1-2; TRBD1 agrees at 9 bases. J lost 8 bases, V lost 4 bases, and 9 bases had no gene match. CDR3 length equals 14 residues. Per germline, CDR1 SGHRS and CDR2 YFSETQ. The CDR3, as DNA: TGCGCCAGCAGCCCTGGGACAGGGACCTTGGGCTACACCTTC. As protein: CASSPGTGTLGYTF.

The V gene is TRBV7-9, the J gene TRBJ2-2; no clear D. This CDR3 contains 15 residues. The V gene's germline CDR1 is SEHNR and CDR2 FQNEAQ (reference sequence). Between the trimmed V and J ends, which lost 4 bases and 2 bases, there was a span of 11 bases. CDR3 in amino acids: CASSYRPQNTGELFF. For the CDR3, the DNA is TGTGCCAGCAGCTACAGACCCCAAAACACCGGGGAGCTGTTTTTT.

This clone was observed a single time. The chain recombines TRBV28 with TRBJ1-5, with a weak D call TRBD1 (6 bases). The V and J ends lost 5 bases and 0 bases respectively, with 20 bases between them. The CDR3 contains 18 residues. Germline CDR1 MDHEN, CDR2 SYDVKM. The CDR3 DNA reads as TGTGCCAGCAGTCTCAGAGACAGGTATTCCTATAGCAATCAGCCCCAGCATTTT. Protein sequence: CASSLRDRYSYSNQPQHF. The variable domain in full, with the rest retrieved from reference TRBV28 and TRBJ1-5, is DVKVTQSSRYLVKRTGEKVFLECVQDMDHENMFWYRQDPGLGLRLIYFSYDVKMKEKGDIPEGYSVSREKKERFSLILESASTNQTSMYLCASSLRDRYSYSNQPQHFGDGTRLSIL.

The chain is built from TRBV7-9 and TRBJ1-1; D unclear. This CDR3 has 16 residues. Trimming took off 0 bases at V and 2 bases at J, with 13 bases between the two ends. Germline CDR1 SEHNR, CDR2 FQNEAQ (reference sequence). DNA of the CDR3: TGTGCCAGCAGCTTAGCGACGGCAGGTGTTAACACTGAAGCTTTCTTT. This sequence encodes CASSLATAGVNTEAFF.

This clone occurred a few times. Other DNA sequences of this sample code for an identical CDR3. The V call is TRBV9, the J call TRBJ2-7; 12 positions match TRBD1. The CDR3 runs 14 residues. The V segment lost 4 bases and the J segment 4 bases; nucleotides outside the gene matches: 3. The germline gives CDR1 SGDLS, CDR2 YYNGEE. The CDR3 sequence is CASSQGQGAYEQYF. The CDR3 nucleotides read TGTGCCAGCAGCCAGGGACAGGGGGCTTACGAGCAGTACTTC.

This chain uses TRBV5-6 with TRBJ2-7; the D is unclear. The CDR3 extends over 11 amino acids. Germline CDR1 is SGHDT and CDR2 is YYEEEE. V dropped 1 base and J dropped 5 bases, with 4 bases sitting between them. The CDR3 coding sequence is TGTGCCAGCAGCTTGACGGACGAGCAGTACTTC. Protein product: CASSLTDEQYF.

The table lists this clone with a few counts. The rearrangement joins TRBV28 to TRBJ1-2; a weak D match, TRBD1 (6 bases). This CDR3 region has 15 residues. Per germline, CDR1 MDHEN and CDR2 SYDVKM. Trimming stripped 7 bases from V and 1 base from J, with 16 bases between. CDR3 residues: CASIPEGRGNYGYTF. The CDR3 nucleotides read TGTGCCAGCATTCCTGAGGGCAGGGGTAACTATGGCTACACCTTC.

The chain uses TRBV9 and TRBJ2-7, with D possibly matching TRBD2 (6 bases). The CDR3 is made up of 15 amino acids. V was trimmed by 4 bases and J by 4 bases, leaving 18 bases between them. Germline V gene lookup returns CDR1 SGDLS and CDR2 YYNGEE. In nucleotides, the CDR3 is TGTGCCAGCAGCCGATTGGGTAGCGGTAGATACGAGCAGTACTTC. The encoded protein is CASSRLGSGRYEQYF.

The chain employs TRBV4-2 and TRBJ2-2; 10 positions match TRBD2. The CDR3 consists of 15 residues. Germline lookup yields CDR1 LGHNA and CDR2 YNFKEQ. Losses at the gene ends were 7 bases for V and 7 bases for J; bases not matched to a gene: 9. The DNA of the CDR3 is TGTGCCAGCAACCCTAGCGGGAGTAGGGGCGGGGAGCTGTTTTTT. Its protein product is CASNPSGSRGGELFF.

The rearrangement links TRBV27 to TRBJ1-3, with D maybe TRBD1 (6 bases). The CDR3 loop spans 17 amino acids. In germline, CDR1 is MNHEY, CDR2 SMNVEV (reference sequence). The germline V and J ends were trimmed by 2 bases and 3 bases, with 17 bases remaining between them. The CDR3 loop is CASSLSGFDRSGNTIYF. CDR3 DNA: TGTGCCAGCAGTTTAAGTGGGTTCGACAGGAGTGGAAACACCATATATTTT.

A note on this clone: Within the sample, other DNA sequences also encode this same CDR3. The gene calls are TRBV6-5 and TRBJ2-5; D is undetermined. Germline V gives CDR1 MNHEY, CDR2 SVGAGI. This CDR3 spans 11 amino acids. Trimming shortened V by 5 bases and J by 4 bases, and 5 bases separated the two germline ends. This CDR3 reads CASSQGETQYF. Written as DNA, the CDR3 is TGTGCCAGCAGTCAAGGAGAGACCCAGTACTTC.

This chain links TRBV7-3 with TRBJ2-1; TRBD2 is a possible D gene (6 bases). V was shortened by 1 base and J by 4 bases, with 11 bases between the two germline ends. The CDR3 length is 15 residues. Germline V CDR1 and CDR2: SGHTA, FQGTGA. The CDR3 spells CASSLMASVYNEQFF. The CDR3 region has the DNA TGTGCCAGCAGCTTAATGGCTAGCGTATACAATGAGCAGTTCTTC.

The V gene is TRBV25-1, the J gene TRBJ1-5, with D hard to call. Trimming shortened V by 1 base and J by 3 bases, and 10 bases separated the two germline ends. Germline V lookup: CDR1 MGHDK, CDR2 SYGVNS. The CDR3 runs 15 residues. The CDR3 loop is CASSELGTDNQPQHF. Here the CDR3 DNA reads TGTGCCAGCAGTGAATTGGGAACGGACAATCAGCCCCAGCATTTT. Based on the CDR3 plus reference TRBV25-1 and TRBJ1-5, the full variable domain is EADIYQTPRYLVIGTGKKITLECSQTMGHDKMYWYQQDPGMELHLIHYSYGVNSTEKGDLSSESTVSRIRTEHFPLTLESARPSHTSQYLCASSELGTDNQPQHFGDGTRLSIL.

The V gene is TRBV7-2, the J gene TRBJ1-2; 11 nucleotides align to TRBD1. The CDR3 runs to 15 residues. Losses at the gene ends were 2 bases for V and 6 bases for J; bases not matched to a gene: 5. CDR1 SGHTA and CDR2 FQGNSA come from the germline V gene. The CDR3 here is CASSLMDRGRHGYTF. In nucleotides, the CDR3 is TGTGCCAGCAGCTTAATGGACAGGGGGCGGCATGGCTACACCTTC.

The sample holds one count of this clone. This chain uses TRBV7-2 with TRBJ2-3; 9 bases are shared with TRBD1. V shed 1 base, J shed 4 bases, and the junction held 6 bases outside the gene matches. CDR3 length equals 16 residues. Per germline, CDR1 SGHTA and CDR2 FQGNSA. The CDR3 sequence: CASSLGGQGIPDTQYF. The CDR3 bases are TGTGCCAGCAGCTTAGGGGGACAGGGTATCCCAGATACGCAGTATTTT.